This T cell receptor (beta chain) is drawn from a study of metastatic and nonmetastatic thyroid tumors. Across the study: From malignant and benign thyroid patients, repertoires in blood and in tumor or nodule tissue were compared.

Germline V gene data show CDR1 as SGDLS and CDR2 as YYNGEE. The CDR3 spans 15 residues. V trimming: 3 bases; J trimming: 3 bases; junction bases outside the gene matches: 5. This clone was found many times. The antigen remains undetermined. Every patient underwent thyroid surgery untreated. As processed by the authors: Clinicopathological groups supplied CDR3 differences that were used to build a distant-metastasis classifier for papillary thyroid cancer. TCRdb called clones again from the PCR reads with MiXCR. The V and J calls and clone size are TCRdb's, not the authors'. Of fewer than 25,000 clones detected, 15% to 19% appear once; the ten largest clones hold approximately 35%. Study-level points and caveats: It was reportedly found that TCR beta diversity was significantly higher in malignant thyroid tumors than in benign nodules, a difference seen in both blood and tumor samples.

The rearrangement links TRBV9 to TRBJ2-3; 9 bases agree with TRBD2. This TCR came from a female donor with papillary thyroid cancer or a benign thyroid nodule (not recorded which). Some clones in this sample may be carry-over from other donors' samples. The sample consisted of blood. For the CDR3, the DNA is TGTGCCAGCAGCGAAAGAGCGGGAGGAACAGATACGCAGTATTTT. Protein product: CASSERAGGTDTQYF.